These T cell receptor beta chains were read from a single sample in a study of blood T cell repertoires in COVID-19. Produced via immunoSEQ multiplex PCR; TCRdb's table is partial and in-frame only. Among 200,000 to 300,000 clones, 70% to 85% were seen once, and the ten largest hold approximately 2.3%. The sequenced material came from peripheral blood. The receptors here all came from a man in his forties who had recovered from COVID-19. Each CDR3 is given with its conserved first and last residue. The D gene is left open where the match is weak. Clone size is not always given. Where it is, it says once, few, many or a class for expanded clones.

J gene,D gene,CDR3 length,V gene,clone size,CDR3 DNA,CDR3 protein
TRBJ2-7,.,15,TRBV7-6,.,TGTGCCAGCAGCTTTCGACCCCAGCGGAACTACGAGCAGTACTTC,CASSFRPQRNYEQYF
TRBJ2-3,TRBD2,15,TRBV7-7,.,TGTGCCAGCAGCCAAGCGGGAACTAGCACAGATACGCAGTATTTT,CASSQAGTSTDTQYF
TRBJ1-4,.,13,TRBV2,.,TGTGCCAGCGCCGGACTCGGGAATGAAAAACTGTTTTTT,CASAGLGNEKLFF
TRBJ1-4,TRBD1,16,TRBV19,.,TGTGCCAGTAGTATAGGCCCCGGGACAGCTAATGAAAAACTGTTTTTT,CASSIGPGTANEKLFF
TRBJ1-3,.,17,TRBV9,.,TGTGCCAGCAGCACTGAGGACAGTCGGTTGACTGGAAACACCATATATTTT,CASSTEDSRLTGNTIYF
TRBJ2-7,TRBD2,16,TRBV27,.,TGTGCCAGCAGGCGACTAGCGGGCGACGCCTCCTACGAGCAGTACTTC,CASRRLAGDASYEQYF
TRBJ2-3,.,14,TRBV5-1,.,TGCGCCAGCTCCCCAGGGCCAGGCACAGATACGCAGTATTTT,CASSPGPGTDTQYF
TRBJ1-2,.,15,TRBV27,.,TGTGCCAGCAGTTTAGTAGGGACAATCAACTATGGCTACACCTTC,CASSLVGTINYGYTF
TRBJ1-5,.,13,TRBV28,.,TGTGCCAGCAGTCTCTTGAGCTATCAGCCCCAGCATTTT,CASSLLSYQPQHF
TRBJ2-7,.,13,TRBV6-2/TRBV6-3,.,TGTGCCAGCAGTACCCGGGATTTTTACGAGCAGTACTTC,CASSTRDFYEQYF
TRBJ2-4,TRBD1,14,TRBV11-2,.,TGTGCCAGCAGCGAAGACAGGGGGCGAGGCATTCAGTACTTC,CASSEDRGRGIQYF
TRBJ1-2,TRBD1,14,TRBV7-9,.,TGTGCCAGCAGCGAGAAGACAGGGAAAGGTGGCTACACCTTC,CASSEKTGKGGYTF
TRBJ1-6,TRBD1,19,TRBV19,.,TGTGCCAGTAGTGGACAGGGGGCTCCGAATCGACGCTATAATTCACCCCTCCACTTT,CASSGQGAPNRRYNSPLHF
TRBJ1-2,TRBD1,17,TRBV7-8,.,TGTGCCAGCAGCTTAGTTGGGACAGGGTATTTGGGTAATGGCTACACCTTC,CASSLVGTGYLGNGYTF
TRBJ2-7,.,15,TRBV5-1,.,TGCGCCAGCAGCTTGGTACCAGTGAGGTCCTACGAGCAGTACTTC,CASSLVPVRSYEQYF
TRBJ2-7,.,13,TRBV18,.,TGTGCCAGCTCAGGGGAGTCTCGGGACGAGCAGTACTTC,CASSGESRDEQYF
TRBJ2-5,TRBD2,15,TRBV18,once,TGTGCCAGCTCACCCCTCGGGACTAGGGAAGAGACCCAGTACTTC,CASSPLGTREETQYF
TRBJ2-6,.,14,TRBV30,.,TGTGCCTGGGGGACGGGCTCTGGGGCCAACGTCCTGACTTTC,CAWGTGSGANVLTF
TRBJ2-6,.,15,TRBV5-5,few,TGTGCCAGCAGCTCGCAGGGTACTGGGGCCAACGTCCTGACTTTC,CASSSQGTGANVLTF
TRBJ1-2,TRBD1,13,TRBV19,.,TGTGCCAGTAGTATCCAGACAGGGGATGGCTACACCTTC,CASSIQTGDGYTF